Below are 18 T cell receptor beta chains sequenced from a single sample in a study of blood T cell repertoires in COVID-19. The assay was immunoSEQ multiplex PCR, and TCRdb's table has in-frame clones only and misses some. The sample carries roughly 50,000 clones, 82% recorded once. The material sequenced was peripheral blood. All receptors derive from a man aged 35 to 55 with acute or convalescent COVID-19.

The gene calls are TRBV6-1 and TRBJ1-2; 7 positions agree with TRBD1. Germline V gene data show CDR1 as MNHNS and CDR2 as SASEGT. Trimming took 1 base from V and 7 from J; bases not matched to a gene: 9. The CDR3 runs 15 residues. The CDR3 bases are TGTGCCAGCAGTGAAGATAGGGGGCGGGGTGGTGGCTACACCTTC. Its protein is CASSEDRGRGGGYTF.

The chain is built from TRBV5-1 and TRBJ2-7, with 7 bases that match TRBD1. J gave up 2 bases and V 2 bases, and 7 bases lay outside the gene matches. This CDR3 spans 15 amino acids. Per germline, CDR1 SGHRS and CDR2 YFSETQ. The CDR3 loop reads CASSLSTGVAYEQYF. CDR3 DNA sequence: TGCGCCAGCAGCTTATCTACAGGGGTCGCCTACGAGCAGTACTTC.

This chain uses TRBV4-2 with TRBJ2-1; D may be TRBD2 (6 bases). The V end lost 4 bases, the J end lost 11 bases, and 18 bases lay between the germline ends. This CDR3 region has 14 residues. CDR1 and CDR2 (germline): LGHNA, YNFKEQ. For the CDR3, the DNA is TGTGCCAGCAGCCCGGAGGGACTCCTTGGACAGCAGTTCTTC. This translates into CASSPEGLLGQQFF.

Comments on this clone: The sample holds other DNA sequences that translate to the same CDR3. This rearrangement joins TRBV3-1 (or the pseudogene TRBV3-2) to TRBJ1-2; 10 positions agree with TRBD1. CDR1 LGHDT and CDR2 YNNKEL come from the germline V gene (reference sequence). The CDR3 consists of 14 residues. Germline trimming cut 1 base from V and 6 bases from J; bases unmatched to any gene: 2. Here the CDR3 DNA reads TGTGCCAGCAGCCAAGGACAGGGGGCGAATGGCTACACCTTC. This codes for CASSQGQGANGYTF.

CDR3 DNA: TGTGCCAGCAACAGAGGGGGCGCGGGCACCGGGGAGCTGTTTTTT. Amino acids: CASNRGGAGTGELFF. This chain links TRBV28 with TRBJ2-2; 7 positions match TRBD1. Germline CDR1 reads MDHEN; CDR2 reads SYDVKM. The CDR3 runs to 15 residues. V shed 7 bases and J 4 bases; nucleotides not matched to a gene: 9.

This chain links TRBV5-1 with TRBJ1-1, with TRBD1 as a possible D gene (6 bases). The CDR3 contains 15 residues. The V and J ends lost 4 bases and 4 bases respectively, with 17 bases between them. Germline V gene lookup returns CDR1 SGHRS and CDR2 YFSETQ. The CDR3 reads CASSPSGGEPTEAFF. CDR3 in DNA: TGCGCCAGCAGCCCGAGCGGGGGCGAACCCACTGAAGCTTTCTTT.

This chain connects TRBV27 to TRBJ1-2, with D possibly being TRBD1 (5 bases). In germline, CDR1 is MNHEY, CDR2 SMNVEV (reference sequence). This CDR3 has 15 amino acids. The V end was cut by 3 bases, the J end by 8 bases, with 19 bases between. This CDR3 reads CASSFFAAGRGGYTF. The DNA of the CDR3 is TGTGCCAGCAGTTTCTTCGCGGCCGGGAGGGGAGGCTACACCTTC.

The chain is built from TRBV19 and TRBJ2-7; D unclear. Deletions cut 0 bases from V and 6 bases from J, with 12 bases between. CDR3 size: 14 residues. Germline CDR1 is LNHDA and CDR2 is SQIVND (reference sequence). Here the CDR3 DNA reads TGTGCCAGTAGTATAGAGTCGACATCTCTCGAGCAGTACTTC. This codes for CASSIESTSLEQYF.

This clone was seen just once. The J gene is TRBJ2-7, the V gene TRBV5-1; 9 bases are a match to TRBD1. In germline, CDR1 is SGHRS, CDR2 YFSETQ. Trimming at V came to 3 bases and at J to 6 bases, leaving 16 bases not matched to a gene. CDR3 length equals 17 residues. CDR3 DNA: TGCGCCAGCAGCTCAGACAATTCCGGGACAGGGCGTAGCGAGCAGTACTTC. Residues: CASSSDNSGTGRSEQYF.

This clone is medium-sized within its sample. The chain employs TRBV21-1 and TRBJ1-6; TRBD1, the D gene given by the table, was not confirmed from the DNA. TRBV21-1 is reported as a pseudogene. CDR3 length equals 22 residues. DNA of the CDR3: TGTGCCAGCAGCTTCCGGGACAGGGGGCGAGTTCGGACCCTCCGGCGGAGTTCACCCCTCCACTTT. Encoded protein: CASSFRDRGRVRTLRRSSPLHF.

The V gene is TRBV7-2, the J gene TRBJ2-7, with a possible D match to TRBD2 (6 bases). Looked up from germline, CDR1 is SGHTA and CDR2 is FQGNSA. The length of the CDR3 is 16 residues. The ends were cut back, 2 bases at V and 3 bases at J, with 17 bases in the middle. CDR3 amino acids: CASSLYSFGGDYEQYF. CDR3 nucleotides: TGTGCCAGCAGCTTATATTCCTTCGGGGGTGACTACGAGCAGTACTTC.

V gene TRBV7-3 combines with J gene TRBJ2-5, with 7 bases that match TRBD1. The junction had 2 bases not matched to a gene; V was cut back by 0 bases and J by 4 bases. CDR3 length: 14 amino acids. Germline assignment: CDR1 SGHTA and CDR2 FQGTGA. The CDR3 DNA is TGTGCCAGCAGCTTAACAGGGGGCGGAGAGACCCAGTACTTC. Its protein is CASSLTGGGETQYF.

This chain connects TRBV19 to TRBJ1-2; TRBD1 is a possible D gene (6 bases). V lost 1 base and J 8 bases, leaving 14 bases between the germline ends. Per the germline V gene, CDR1 is LNHDA and CDR2 is SQIVND (reference sequence). The CDR3 contains 14 residues. The CDR3 here is CASSIGWGLGGYTF. The CDR3 region has the DNA TGTGCCAGTAGTATAGGTTGGGGGCTCGGAGGCTACACCTTC.

The genes are TRBV5-1 and TRBJ2-2, with D possibly being TRBD1 (6 bases). The V gene lost 4 bases and the J gene lost 1 base, with 14 bases spanning the gap. Looked up from germline, CDR1 is SGHRS and CDR2 is YFSETQ. The CDR3 contains 16 residues. CDR3 in DNA: TGCGCCAGCAGCCAGAGACAGGCGCTGAACACCGGGGAGCTGTTTTTT. Its protein product is CASSQRQALNTGELFF.

The rearrangement uses TRBV19 and TRBJ1-2, with a weak D call TRBD1 (6 bases). Per germline, CDR1 LNHDA and CDR2 SQIVND (reference sequence). Trimming removed 7 bases from V and 5 bases from J, with 26 bases in between. This CDR3 region has 17 residues. This chain's CDR3 is CASTPRVGQRYWYGYTF. CDR3 bases: TGTGCCAGTACTCCACGGGTGGGACAAAGATATTGGTATGGCTACACCTTC.

The chain has TRBV12-3 or TRBV12-4 and TRBJ1-5; D gene unclear. Trimming cost V 4 bases and J 12 bases, with 13 bases left between them. The CDR3 runs to 12 residues. The DNA for the CDR3 is TGTGCCAGCAGTTCCGAGCCATCCCACCAGCATTTT. Encoded protein: CASSSEPSHQHF.

In this sample, this clone turned up once. V and J are TRBV6-6 and TRBJ1-6; D is undetermined. Trimming shortened V by 7 bases and J by 8 bases, and 12 bases separated the two germline ends. This CDR3 contains 13 residues. From germline, CDR1 is MNHNY and CDR2 SVGAGI (reference sequence). The CDR3: CASNNLAYSPLHF. The CDR3 nucleotides are TGTGCCAGCAACAACCTAGCCTATTCACCCCTCCACTTT.

The genes are TRBV29-1 and TRBJ1-2; D call uncertain. This CDR3 spans 11 amino acids. CDR1 is SQVTM, CDR2 ANQGSEA, per germline. The V end was cut by 7 bases, the J end by 7 bases, with 13 bases between. The CDR3 spells CSATMQLGYTF. Written as DNA, the CDR3 is TGCAGCGCGACGATGCAACTTGGCTACACCTTC.